What follows are 7 T cell receptor beta chains derived from one specimen sequenced in a study of cytomegalovirus exposure and HLA in healthy donors. Primers: 60 Vbeta forward and 13 Jbeta reverse. Sequencing used immunoSEQ multiplex PCR; TCRdb keeps in-frame clones, though not all of them. This table holds some 130,000 clones, approximately 78% found once. Sequencing was performed on PBMCs. These TCRs come from a human donor in good health.

This clone has just one count. V usage is TRBV19 and J usage is TRBJ2-7, with 7 bases matching TRBD2. V gave up 3 bases and J gave up 6 bases; unmatched junction bases: 11. The germline V gene encodes CDR1 LNHDA and CDR2 SQIVND (reference sequence). The CDR3 runs to 15 residues. Here the CDR3 DNA reads TGTGCCAGTAGTATCTTTGGCGCGGGAGTGCCCGAGCAGTACTTC. Translation gives CASSIFGAGVPEQYF.

The J gene is TRBJ2-7, the V gene TRBV14; 12 bases match TRBD1. Trimming at V came to 4 bases and at J to 7 bases, leaving 8 bases not matched to a gene. CDR3 length: 15 amino acids. Germline V CDR1 and CDR2: SGHDN, FVKESK. CDR3 residues: CASSPWDRGRAEQYF. The CDR3 nucleotides are TGTGCCAGCAGCCCTTGGGACAGGGGGCGCGCGGAGCAGTACTTC.

This clone was seen only a few times. V usage is TRBV5-4 and J usage is TRBJ2-7; 9 bases align to TRBD1. The germline gives CDR1 SGHNT, CDR2 YYREEE (reference sequence). The CDR3 is 13 residues long. V trimming: 4 bases; J trimming: 4 bases; junction bases outside the gene matches: 3. The CDR3 nucleotides are TGTGCCAGCAGCCGACAGGGGGGATACGAGCAGTACTTC. As protein: CASSRQGGYEQYF. Together with reference TRBV5-4 and TRBJ2-7, the CDR3 gives the full variable domain: ETGVTQSPTHLIKTRGQQVTLRCSSQSGHNTVSWYQQALGQGPQFIFQYYREEENGRGNFPPRFSGLQFPNYSSELNVNALELDDSALYLCASSRQGGYEQYFGPGTRLTVT.

The V gene is TRBV18, the J gene TRBJ1-3; TRBD1 aligns across 8 bases. CDR1 is KGHSH, CDR2 LQKENI, per germline. This CDR3 is 15 amino acids long. The trim removed 3 bases at V and 2 bases at J, leaving 3 bases unmatched. In nucleotides, the CDR3 is TGTGCCAGCTCACCGACAGGGGAACCTGGAAACACCATATATTTT. This translates into CASSPTGEPGNTIYF.

The rearrangement joins TRBV10-3 to TRBJ2-5; D is ambiguous. This CDR3 spans 13 amino acids. Trimming removed 6 bases from V and 1 base from J, with 9 bases in between. The germline V gene encodes CDR1 ENHRY and CDR2 SYGVKD. The CDR3 coding sequence is TGTGCCATCAGGCCGAACAGCCAAGAGACCCAGTACTTC. Its translation: CAIRPNSQETQYF.

V is TRBV9 and J is TRBJ1-1; D is unresolved. The V and J ends lost 0 bases and 6 bases respectively, with 9 bases between them. The CDR3 sequence is 13 residues long. Germline V gene data show CDR1 as SGDLS and CDR2 as YYNGEE. The CDR3, as DNA: TGTGCCAGCAGCGTAGCTGAGGGTTCTGAAGCTTTCTTT. This gives the protein CASSVAEGSEAFF.

The gene calls are TRBV7-9 and TRBJ1-1; a possible D gene is TRBD1 (6 bases). The CDR3 contains 12 residues. From germline, CDR1 is SEHNR and CDR2 FQNEAQ (reference sequence). Trimming removed 5 bases at V and 11 bases at J, with 15 bases between. CDR3 in amino acids: CASSTQGQNAFF. The CDR3 bases are TGTGCCAGCAGCACCCAGGGGCAGAACGCTTTCTTT.